The sequence of this T cell receptor beta chain was determined in a study of cytomegalovirus exposure and HLA in healthy donors. Study overall: Approximately 170 million T cells yielded 117 million unique TCR beta sequences in earlier analysis. General observations from the study: Equally common other TCR beta chains were less clonally expanded than HLA-associated ones, a later analysis found. Cytomegalovirus status, reportedly, was diagnosed with high specificity and sensitivity by the classifier. Generally TCR sequences proved uncommon, though certain public TCRs appeared in numerous donors.

60 Vbeta and 13 Jbeta primers were used in PCR. The protocol was immunoSEQ multiplex PCR, while the TCRdb copy is restricted to in-frame clones and leaves out a portion. The sample holds 70,000 or so clones, about four fifths seen once. As to this clone: No antigen is known for it.

The sample consisted of PBMCs. This TCR came from a man between 18 and 29 years old in good health and CMV-seronegative.

In DNA form, the CDR3 reads TGTGCCTGGAGTGTAAGGAGCAGAGACGCCATATATTTT. It codes for CAWSVRSRDAIYF. The rearrangement uses TRBV30 and TRBJ1-3; no clear D gene. Between the trimmed V and J ends, which lost 0 bases and 11 bases, there was a span of 14 bases. CDR1 is GTSNPN, CDR2 SVGIG, per germline (reference sequence). The CDR3 length is 13 residues.